Given below is one T cell receptor beta chain in context. This record belongs to a study of metastatic and nonmetastatic thyroid tumors. Background on the study: The comparison covered peripheral blood and tumor or nodule tissue in malignant and benign thyroid patients.

Every patient was untreated before thyroid surgery. Authors' processing steps: The distant-metastasis classifier for papillary thyroid cancer was built from CDR3 differences across clinicopathological groups. TCRdb reanalyzed the PCR reads via MiXCR. TCRdb, not the authors, supplied the V and J calls. The sample records about 40,000 clones, approximately 17% being singletons. Germline CDR1 and CDR2: KGHSH and LQKENI. The V and J ends lost 4 bases and 4 bases, in that order; junction bases with no gene match: 9. CDR3 size: 15 residues. Sequenced material: tumor tissue. The source of this sequence is a female donor with papillary thyroid cancer or a benign thyroid nodule (not recorded which). Some clones in this sample may be carry-over from other donors' samples. The chain joins TRBV18 to TRBJ1-1; TRBD1 matches at 7 bases. CDR3: CASSREGAMVTEAFF. The CDR3 DNA reads TGTGCCAGCTCACGCGAGGGGGCTATGGTCACTGAAGCTTTCTTT.